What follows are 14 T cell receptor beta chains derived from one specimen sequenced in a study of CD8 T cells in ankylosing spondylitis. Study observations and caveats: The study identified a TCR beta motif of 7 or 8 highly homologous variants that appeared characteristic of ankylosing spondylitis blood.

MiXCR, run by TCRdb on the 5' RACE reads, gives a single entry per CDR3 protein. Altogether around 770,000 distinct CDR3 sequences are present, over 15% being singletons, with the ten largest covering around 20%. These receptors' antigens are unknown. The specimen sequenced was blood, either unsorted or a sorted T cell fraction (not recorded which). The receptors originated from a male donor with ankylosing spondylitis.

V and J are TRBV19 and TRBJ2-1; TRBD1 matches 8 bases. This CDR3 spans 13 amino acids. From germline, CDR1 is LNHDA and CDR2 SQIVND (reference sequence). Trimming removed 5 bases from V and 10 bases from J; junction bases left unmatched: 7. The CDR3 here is CASSSTTGGEQFF. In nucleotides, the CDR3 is TGTGCCAGTAGTTCCACCACAGGGGGGGAGCAGTTCTTC. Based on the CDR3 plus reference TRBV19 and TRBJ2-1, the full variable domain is DGGITQSPKYLFRKEGQNVTLSCEQNLNHDAMYWYRQDPGQGLRLIYYSQIVNDFQKGDIAEGYSVSREKKESFPLTVTSAQKNPTAFYLCASSSTTGGEQFFGPGTRLTVL.

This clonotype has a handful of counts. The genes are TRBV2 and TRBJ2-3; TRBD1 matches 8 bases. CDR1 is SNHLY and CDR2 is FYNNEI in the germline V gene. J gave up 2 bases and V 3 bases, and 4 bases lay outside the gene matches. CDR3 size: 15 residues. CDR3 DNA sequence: TGTGCCAGCAGTGAGGACAGGGCATACACAGATACGCAGTATTTT. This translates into CASSEDRAYTDTQYF.

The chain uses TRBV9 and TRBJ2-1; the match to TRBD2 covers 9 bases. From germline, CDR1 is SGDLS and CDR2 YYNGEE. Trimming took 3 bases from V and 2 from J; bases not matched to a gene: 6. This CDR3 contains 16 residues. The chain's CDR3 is CASSALTSGTYNEQFF. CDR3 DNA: TGTGCCAGCAGCGCCCTGACTAGCGGAACCTACAATGAGCAGTTCTTC.

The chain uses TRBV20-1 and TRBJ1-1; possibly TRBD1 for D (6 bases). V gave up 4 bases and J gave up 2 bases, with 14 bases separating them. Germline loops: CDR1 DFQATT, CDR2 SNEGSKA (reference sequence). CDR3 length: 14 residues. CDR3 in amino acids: CSATTGWYNTEAFF. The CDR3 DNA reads TGCAGTGCTACAACAGGGTGGTATAACACTGAAGCTTTCTTT.

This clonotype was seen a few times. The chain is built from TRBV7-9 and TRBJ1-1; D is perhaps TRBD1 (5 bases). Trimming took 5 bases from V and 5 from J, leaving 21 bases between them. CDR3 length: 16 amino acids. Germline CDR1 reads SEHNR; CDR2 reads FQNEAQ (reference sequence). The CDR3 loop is CASSTFQGLRSTEAFF. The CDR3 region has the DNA TGTGCCAGCAGCACATTTCAGGGTTTAAGATCGACTGAAGCTTTCTTT.

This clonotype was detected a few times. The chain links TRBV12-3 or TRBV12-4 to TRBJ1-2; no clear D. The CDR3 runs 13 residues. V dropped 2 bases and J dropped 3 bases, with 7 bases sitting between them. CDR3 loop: CASSLQDYYGYTF. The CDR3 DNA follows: TGTGCCAGCAGTTTACAGGATTACTATGGCTACACCTTC.

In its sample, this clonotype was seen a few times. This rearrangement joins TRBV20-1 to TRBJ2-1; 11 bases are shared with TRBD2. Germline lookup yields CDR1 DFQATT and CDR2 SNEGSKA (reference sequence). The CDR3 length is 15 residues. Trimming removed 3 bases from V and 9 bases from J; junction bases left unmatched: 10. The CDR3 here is CSARPSGRLGSEQFF. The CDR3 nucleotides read TGCAGTGCTAGGCCTAGCGGGAGGCTCGGGAGTGAGCAGTTCTTC.

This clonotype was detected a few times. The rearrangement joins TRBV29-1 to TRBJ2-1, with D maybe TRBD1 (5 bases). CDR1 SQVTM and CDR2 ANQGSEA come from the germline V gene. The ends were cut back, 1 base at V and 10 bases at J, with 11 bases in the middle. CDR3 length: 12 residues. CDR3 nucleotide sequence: TGCAGCGTTGAAGGGGGCAGGGTCGAGCAGTTCTTC. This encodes CSVEGGRVEQFF.

The CDR3 spells CASSQVEGADTQYF. CDR3 in DNA: TGTGCCAGCAGCCAAGTCGAGGGGGCAGATACGCAGTATTTT. The chain joins TRBV4-2 to TRBJ2-3; the D gene is possibly TRBD1 (6 bases). V was clipped by 1 base and J by 4 bases, with 9 bases between them. Germline-derived CDR1 and CDR2 are LGHNA and YNFKEQ. This CDR3 has 14 residues.

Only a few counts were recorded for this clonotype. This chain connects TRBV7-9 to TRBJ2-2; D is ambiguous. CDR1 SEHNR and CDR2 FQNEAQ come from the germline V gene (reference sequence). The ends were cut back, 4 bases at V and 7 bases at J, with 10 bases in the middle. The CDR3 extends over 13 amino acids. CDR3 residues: CASSSRADGELFF. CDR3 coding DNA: TGTGCCAGCAGCTCTCGGGCTGACGGGGAGCTGTTTTTT.

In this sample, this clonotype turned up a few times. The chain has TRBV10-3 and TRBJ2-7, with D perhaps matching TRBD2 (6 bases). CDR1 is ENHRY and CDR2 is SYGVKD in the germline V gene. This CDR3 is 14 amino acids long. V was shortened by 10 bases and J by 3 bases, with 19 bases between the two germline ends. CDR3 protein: CATSSRDSLYEQYF. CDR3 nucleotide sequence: TGTGCCACCTCCTCAAGGGACTCCCTCTACGAGCAGTACTTC.

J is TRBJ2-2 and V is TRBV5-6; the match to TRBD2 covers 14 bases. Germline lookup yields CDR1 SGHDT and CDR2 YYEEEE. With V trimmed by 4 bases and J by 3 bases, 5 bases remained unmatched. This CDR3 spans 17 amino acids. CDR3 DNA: TGTGCCAGCAGCAAGGGACTAGCGGGAGCCCACACCGGGGAGCTGTTTTTT. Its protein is CASSKGLAGAHTGELFF.

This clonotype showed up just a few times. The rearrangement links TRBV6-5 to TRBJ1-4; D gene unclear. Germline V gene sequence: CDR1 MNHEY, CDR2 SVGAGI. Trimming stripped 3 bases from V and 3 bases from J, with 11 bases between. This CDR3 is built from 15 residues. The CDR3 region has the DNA TGTGCCAGCAGTTATGCCTGGAGTCCTAATGAAAAACTGTTTTTT. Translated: CASSYAWSPNEKLFF.

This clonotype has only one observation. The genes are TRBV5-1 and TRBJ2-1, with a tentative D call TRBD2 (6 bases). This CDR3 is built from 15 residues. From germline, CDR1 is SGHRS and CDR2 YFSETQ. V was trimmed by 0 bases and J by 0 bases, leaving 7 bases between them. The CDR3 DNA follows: TGCGCCAGCAGCTTGGGGCGGGACTCCTACAATGAGCAGTTCTTC. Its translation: CASSLGRDSYNEQFF.